Described below is a single TCR beta chain sequence and its context. As yet, its antigen is unknown. Between the trimmed V and J ends, which lost 1 base and 8 bases, there was a span of 10 bases. The CDR3 has 12 amino acids. Germline-derived CDR1 and CDR2 are SGHDT and YYEEEE. This specimen belongs to a study of chemoradiotherapy in HPV16-positive cancers. Turning to the study itself: Candidate HPV-specific T-cell clones and common TCR motifs came from functional assays in a couple of HPV16-positive patients. Study-level points and caveats: The functional HPV-specific definition rests on just a couple of HPV16-positive patients.

TCRdb's table, derived via immunoSEQ multiplex PCR, lists solely in-frame clones and lacks some. The sample shows about 68,000 clones, 85% to 90% of them seen only once. The sequence derives from a human donor with HPV-associated anogenital cancer. Source: blood, taken from a patient who underwent chemoradiotherapy. This chain uses TRBV5-6 with TRBJ2-7, with a tentative D call TRBD2 (5 bases). CDR3 residues: CASSLRSGKQYF. The CDR3 coding sequence is TGTGCCAGCAGCTTGCGGAGCGGAAAGCAGTACTTC.